Presented here are 4 T cell receptor beta chains from one specimen sequenced in a study of metastatic and nonmetastatic thyroid tumors. None of the patients had undergone any treatment ahead of thyroid surgery. TCRdb re-called the PCR reads through MiXCR. Of 55,000 to 75,000 clones listed, roughly a sixth are singletons. The material sequenced was blood. Source of these receptors: a female donor with papillary thyroid cancer or a benign thyroid nodule (not recorded which). Some clones in this sample may be carry-over from other donors' samples.

This clone showed up many times. J is TRBJ2-7 and V is TRBV6-5; D may be TRBD2 (6 bases). V shed 0 bases and J shed 3 bases, with 9 bases lying between them. Germline lookup yields CDR1 MNHEY and CDR2 SVGAGI. CDR3 length: 14 residues. CDR3 nucleotide sequence: TGTGCCAGCAGTTACTCCCGGAGGGGCTACGAGCAGTACTTC. It translates to CASSYSRRGYEQYF.

This clone has ten or more counts. This chain links TRBV27 with TRBJ2-1, with TRBD2 as a possible D gene (7 bases). V was clipped by 2 bases and J by 6 bases, with 11 bases between them. The length of the CDR3 is 14 residues. The V gene's germline CDR1 is MNHEY and CDR2 SMNVEV (reference sequence). CDR3 DNA: TGTGCCAGCAGTTTACGGGGGGCCGGCAATGAGCAGTTCTTC. Its protein is CASSLRGAGNEQFF.

The CDR3 DNA follows: TGTGCCACCAGTGGACCAAGCAATCAGCCCCAGCATTTT. As protein: CATSGPSNQPQHF. The V and J genes are TRBV24-1 and TRBJ1-5, with unresolved D. Trimming took 5 bases from V and 1 from J, leaving 5 bases between them. The CDR3 consists of 13 residues. From germline, CDR1 is KGHDR and CDR2 SFDVKD.

This clone has a handful of counts. The CDR3 coding sequence is TGTGCCAGCGGGGACAGGGGTCAGCCCCAGCATTTT. This sequence encodes CASGDRGQPQHF. The V and J genes are TRBV19 and TRBJ1-5, with TRBD1 matching 10 bases. CDR3 length equals 12 residues. Germline V gene sequence: CDR1 LNHDA, CDR2 SQIVND (reference sequence). The V segment lost 9 bases and the J segment 6 bases; nucleotides outside the gene matches: 2.